The next 25 T cell receptor beta chains were all read from a single sample in a study of T-cell reconstitution after alpha-beta-depleted transplantation in children. The authors prepared the TCRbeta library with unique molecular identifiers. TCRdb re-called the PCR reads with MiXCR, one entry per CDR3 protein. In the table there are some 200,000 distinct CDR3 sequences, roughly 9.1% of which are singletons. Source: PBMCs, mostly from graft donor cells, taken 360 days after TCRalphabeta/CD19-depleted stem cell transplant. The receptors here all came from a male patient between 2 and 15 years old who had a stem cell transplant for acute myeloid leukemia, so the T cells may come from the graft donor.

This clonotype came up many times. The CDR3 nucleotides read TGTGCCAGCAGCTTTTTCCCCCTCCGCGGGGGGCCCATTCAGTACTTC. It is translated as CASSFFPLRGGPIQYF. This chain joins TRBV7-9 and TRBJ2-4; 8 nucleotides agree with TRBD2. The CDR3 is 16 amino acids. V dropped 3 bases and J dropped 9; count of bases not matched to a gene: 13. Germline-derived CDR1 and CDR2 are SEHNR and FQNEAQ (reference sequence).

A few counts support this clonotype. The chain uses TRBV7-3 and TRBJ2-1; TRBD2 matches at 8 bases. Germline lookup yields CDR1 SGHTA and CDR2 FQGTGA. The CDR3 is 16 amino acids. The trim removed 5 bases at V and 0 bases at J, leaving 6 bases unmatched. The CDR3 DNA is TGTGCCAGCAGCCGAATAGCGGGAAGCTCCTACAATGAGCAGTTCTTC. Its protein is CASSRIAGSSYNEQFF.

This clonotype was observed a few times. The chain employs TRBV18 and TRBJ1-5; the D gene is possibly TRBD1 (5 bases). V was pared by 2 bases and J by 7 bases, with 15 bases between. Per germline, CDR1 KGHSH and CDR2 LQKENI. This CDR3 region has 15 residues. As DNA, the CDR3 is TGTGCCAGCTCACCAACTGAGGGGAAGCGACAGCCCCAGCATTTT. As protein: CASSPTEGKRQPQHF.

This clonotype was observed many times. The chain carries TRBV7-6 and TRBJ2-5; D is unresolved. Between the trimmed V and J ends, which lost 7 bases and 1 base, there was a span of 7 bases. Germline-derived CDR1 and CDR2 are SGHVS and FNYEAQ. This CDR3 contains 12 residues. The DNA of the CDR3 is TGTGCCAGCACCCCCCTCCAAGAGACCCAGTACTTC. The encoded protein is CASTPLQETQYF.

This clonotype has more than one count but fewer than ten. The V gene is TRBV4-1, the J gene TRBJ2-3; TRBD1 is a possible D gene (6 bases). The CDR3 covers 17 residues. Trimming stripped 3 bases from V and 3 bases from J, with 19 bases between. Germline assignment: CDR1 MGHRA and CDR2 YSYEKL. Here the CDR3 DNA reads TGCGCCAGCAGCCATAATAGGGGACACCTCCAGACAGATACGCAGTATTTT. It yields the protein CASSHNRGHLQTDTQYF.

This clonotype was seen many times. CDR3 DNA: TGCAGCGTTGCTCTACACTCTGGAAACACCATATATTTT. Translation: CSVALHSGNTIYF. The chain combines TRBV29-1 with TRBJ1-3; D is unresolved. CDR3 length: 13 amino acids. V dropped 4 bases and J dropped 0 bases, with 7 bases sitting between them. Germline CDR1 is SQVTM and CDR2 is ANQGSEA.

This clonotype was counted at least ten times. V usage is TRBV20-1 and J usage is TRBJ1-4; the D gene is possibly TRBD1 (6 bases). Trimming removed 4 bases at V and 6 bases at J, with 15 bases between. This CDR3 contains 14 residues. The germline V gene has CDR1 DFQATT and CDR2 SNEGSKA (reference sequence). The CDR3 reads CSATPAGDDEKLFF. In DNA, the CDR3 is TGCAGTGCTACCCCCGCAGGGGACGATGAAAAACTGTTTTTT.

This clonotype was picked up a small number of times. The V call is TRBV10-2, the J call TRBJ2-7; maybe TRBD2 (6 bases). This CDR3 comprises 11 residues. Trimming cost V 8 bases and J 3 bases, with 8 bases left between them. Germline V gives CDR1 WSHSY, CDR2 SAAADI. CDR3 coding DNA: TGCGCCAGCGGCGGGATCTACGAGCAGTACGTC. It yields the protein CASGGIYEQYV.

This clonotype was seen at least ten times. This chain connects TRBV18 to TRBJ2-1; D uncertain. The germline V gene encodes CDR1 KGHSH and CDR2 LQKENI. The CDR3 runs to 15 residues. The V and J ends lost 1 base and 5 bases respectively, with 12 bases between them. The CDR3: CASSPRGQNNNEQFF. The DNA of the CDR3 is TGTGCCAGCTCACCACGGGGTCAGAACAACAATGAGCAGTTCTTC.

V is TRBV12-5 and J is TRBJ2-7; D may be TRBD1 or TRBD2 (5 bases each). The germline gives CDR1 LGHNT, CDR2 FRNRAP. V was shortened by 6 bases and J by 2 bases, with 14 bases between the two germline ends. The length of the CDR3 is 14 residues. The CDR3 here is CASGRGSTTYEQYF. CDR3 nucleotide sequence: TGTGCTAGTGGCCGGGGCTCGACCACCTACGAGCAGTACTTC.

This clonotype was seen ten or more times. The J gene is TRBJ2-2, the V gene TRBV5-1; no reliable D call. V lost 2 bases and J 3 bases, leaving 8 bases between the germline ends. This CDR3 contains 14 residues. Germline V lookup: CDR1 SGHRS, CDR2 YFSETQ. CDR3 coding DNA: TGCGCCAGCAGCTTACTCTACTACACCGGGGAGCTGTTTTTT. Translation gives CASSLLYYTGELFF.

V usage is TRBV7-9 and J usage is TRBJ1-1; a weak D match, TRBD1 (5 bases). V gave up 6 bases and J gave up 2 bases, with 16 bases separating them. Germline V gene sequence: CDR1 SEHNR, CDR2 FQNEAQ (reference sequence). The CDR3 runs to 15 residues. For the CDR3, the DNA is TGTGCCAGCAGACCTAACAGGCTGGTCAACACTGAAGCTTTCTTT. Its translation: CASRPNRLVNTEAFF.

In this sample, this clonotype turned up many times. The CDR3 DNA reads as TGTGCCAGCAGTTTAGCCTACAGGGGGAATGAAAAACTGTTTTTT. Protein sequence: CASSLAYRGNEKLFF. The V gene is TRBV27, the J gene TRBJ1-4; 8 nucleotides match TRBD1. Germline values: CDR1 MNHEY, CDR2 SMNVEV (reference sequence). This CDR3 has 15 residues. Trimming at V came to 2 bases and at J to 5 bases, leaving 4 bases not matched to a gene.

This clonotype was counted many times. V usage is TRBV12-3 or TRBV12-4 and J usage is TRBJ2-5, with D unresolved. The CDR3 covers 12 residues. The V and J ends lost 3 bases and 3 bases respectively, with 5 bases between them. As DNA, the CDR3 is TGTGCCAGCAGTTTCTATGAAGAGACCCAGTACTTC. Residues: CASSFYEETQYF.

The table lists this clonotype with many counts. The rearrangement uses TRBV12-3 or TRBV12-4 and TRBJ1-1; D not certain. This CDR3 is built from 14 residues. Between the trimmed V and J ends, which lost 5 bases and 4 bases, there was a span of 14 bases. The CDR3 sequence: CASSPWTESTEAFF. CDR3 in DNA: TGTGCCAGCAGTCCTTGGACGGAGAGCACTGAAGCTTTCTTT.

The chain employs TRBV20-1 and TRBJ1-5; D not certain. This CDR3 spans 12 amino acids. Germline V lookup: CDR1 DFQATT, CDR2 SNEGSKA (reference sequence). Deletions cut 4 bases from V and 2 bases from J, with 6 bases between. The CDR3, as DNA: TGCAGTGCTAAGTGGGGCAATCAGCCCCAGCATTTT. This codes for CSAKWGNQPQHF.

The chain employs TRBV11-2 and TRBJ2-7, with D possibly matching TRBD2 (6 bases). The CDR3 loop spans 14 amino acids. Germline-derived CDR1 and CDR2 are SGHAT and FQNNGV. Trimming removed 0 bases at V and 2 bases at J, with 8 bases between. This CDR3 is CASSLEEGPYEQYV. The CDR3 region has the DNA TGTGCCAGCAGCTTAGAGGAGGGGCCCTACGAGCAGTACGTC.

The chain joins TRBV5-6 to TRBJ2-1, with TRBD1 as a possible D gene (5 bases). The CDR3 is made up of 14 amino acids. Germline V gene sequence: CDR1 SGHDT, CDR2 YYEEEE. V lost 4 bases and J lost 6, with 14 bases in between. In DNA form, the CDR3 reads TGTGCCAGCAGCCGCGGCAGGGTAACCAATGAGCAGTTCTTC. It translates to CASSRGRVTNEQFF.

This rearrangement joins TRBV20-1 to TRBJ2-1; D possibly corresponds to TRBD2 (7 bases). V dropped 3 bases and J dropped 4 bases, with 22 bases sitting between them. CDR3 length equals 17 residues. In germline, CDR1 is DFQATT, CDR2 SNEGSKA (reference sequence). CDR3 residues: CSASAFLREGVYNEQFF. CDR3 bases: TGCAGTGCTAGTGCGTTCCTAAGGGAGGGGGTATACAATGAGCAGTTCTTC.

This clonotype was counted once. This clone may be a read error of a much larger clone one base away. The chain uses TRBV3-1 and TRBJ1-1, with D possibly being TRBD1 (6 bases). V was cut by 8 bases and J by 4 bases, with 20 bases left in between. Germline values: CDR1 LGHDT, CDR2 YNNKEL (reference sequence). The CDR3 contains 15 residues. The CDR3: CASCPPGWGRTEAFF. The CDR3, as DNA: TGTGCCAGCTGCCCACCAGGATGGGGGCGCACTGAAGCTTTCTTT.

This clonotype showed up many times. The chain carries TRBV12-3 or TRBV12-4 and TRBJ2-5, with 11 bases matching TRBD1. Germline trimming cut 6 bases from V and 4 bases from J; bases unmatched to any gene: 4. The CDR3 is 14 residues long. The CDR3 sequence: CASSGTGGLETQYF. CDR3 bases: TGTGCCAGCAGCGGGACAGGGGGTTTAGAGACCCAGTACTTC.

This clonotype was counted at least ten times. The chain carries TRBV5-1 and TRBJ2-2; D is unresolved. V lost 1 base, J lost 6 bases, and 10 bases lay in between. CDR1 and CDR2 from the germline V gene are SGHRS and YFSETQ. The CDR3 contains 14 residues. The chain's CDR3 is CASSLRSAPGELFF. The CDR3 DNA is TGCGCCAGCAGCTTGCGTAGTGCCCCCGGGGAGCTGTTTTTT. The whole variable domain, filled in from reference TRBV5-1 and TRBJ2-2, reads KAGVTQTPRYLIKTRGQQVTLSCSPISGHRSVSWYQQTPGQGLQFLFEYFSETQRNKGNFPGRFSGRQFSNSRSEMNVSTLELGDSALYLCASSLRSAPGELFFGEGSRLTVL.

Many counts were recorded for this clonotype. The CDR3 loop is CASSLNPSLNEQYF. CDR3 in DNA: TGTGCCAGCAGTTTAAACCCCTCGTTGAACGAGCAGTACTTC. The chain has TRBV12-3 or TRBV12-4 and TRBJ2-7; D is ambiguous. V was pared by 2 bases and J by 5 bases, with 13 bases between. This CDR3 is built from 14 residues.

DNA of the CDR3: TGTGCCAGCAGCTTGGCTCTTTCGAACTATGGCTACACCTTC. It codes for CASSLALSNYGYTF. The J gene is TRBJ1-2, the V gene TRBV5-6; D ambiguous. V shed 0 bases and J shed 2 bases, with 8 bases lying between them. The CDR3 totals 14 residues. Per germline, CDR1 SGHDT and CDR2 YYEEEE.

In this sample, this clonotype turned up once. This sequence joins TRBV6-1 and TRBJ1-6; 7 bases align to TRBD1. This CDR3 is 18 amino acids long. Germline CDR1 MNHNS, CDR2 SASEGT. The V segment lost 0 bases and the J segment 3 bases; nucleotides outside the gene matches: 8. The CDR3 protein is CASSEARTGANYNSPLHF. The CDR3 bases are TGTGCCAGCAGTGAAGCCCGTACAGGGGCGAACTATAATTCACCCCTCCACTTT.